This TCR beta chain derives from a study of blood T cell repertoires in COVID-19. Study in general: COVID-19 samples from acute and convalescent phases originated in the United States, Italy and Spain. In each case, the material was cDNA or gDNA derived from T cells, B-cell-depleted T cells, or PBMCs.

CDR1 is LNHNV and CDR2 is YYDKDF in the germline V gene (reference sequence). CDR3 size: 14 residues. With 0 bases clipped from V and 4 bases from J, the junction kept 3 bases outside the gene matches. Methods used by the authors: Estimates of nucleated cell counts were drawn from the amplification of reference gene primers. Using immunoSEQ multiplex PCR, the repertoire was profiled, and TCRdb retains in-frame clones only, with some absent. V, J and clone size were drawn from that table, and D and trimming were deduced from the DNA. The table has about 240,000 clones, around 90% seen once. The chain combines TRBV15 with TRBJ2-7; TRBD2 matches 7 bases. The sample taken for sequencing was peripheral blood. The clonotype comes from a man aged 55-75 years who had recovered from COVID-19. This CDR3 is CATSREGGRYEQYF. The CDR3, as DNA: TGTGCCACCAGCAGAGAGGGGGGGAGATACGAGCAGTACTTC.